This paragraph covers one T cell receptor beta chain sequence. The CDR3 runs 15 residues. Germline V gene sequence: CDR1 SGHRS, CDR2 YFSETQ. After removal of 0 bases from V and 3 bases from J, the junction contained 5 bases not matched to a gene. The data are from a study of cytomegalovirus exposure and HLA in healthy donors. Primers for the PCR totalled 60 Vbeta and 13 Jbeta. TCRdb's copy holds only in-frame clones and misses some; the assay was immunoSEQ multiplex PCR. The table records around 110,000 clones, around 75% of them present only once. The sequencing sample was made of PBMCs. The chain joins TRBV5-1 to TRBJ1-1; 7 nucleotides match TRBD1. The source of this sequence is a woman under 30 in good health and CMV-seronegative. The CDR3 DNA reads as TGCGCCAGCAGCTTGGGACAGGGAATCGACACTGAAGCTTTCTTT. Encoded protein: CASSLGQGIDTEAFF.